This TCR beta chain was observed in a study of cytomegalovirus exposure and HLA in healthy donors. Study overall: Unique TCRs from HLA-typed donors, 80 million to 90 million of them, were held in an early data release. Study-wide results and caveats: Trimming of TCR beta V- and J-genes showed a link, identified in a later analysis, to a missense DCLRE1C variant. Looking again later, the authors saw that most CMV-associated TCR beta chains seemed HLA-restricted.

In nominal health when sampled, donors likely had unrecorded immune exposures nonetheless. A multiplex PCR was run with 60 Vbeta primers and 13 Jbeta primers. Profiling relied on immunoSEQ multiplex PCR, and the TCRdb table lists in-frame clones only, not all of them. The sample holds approximately 60,000 clones, roughly 80% seen once. In germline, CDR1 is LNHDA, CDR2 SQIVND (reference sequence). The CDR3 spans 13 residues. The V end was cut by 6 bases, the J end by 7 bases, with 12 bases between. As concerns this clone: The antigen remains undetermined.

The sample consisted of PBMCs. The origin of this receptor is a man between 40 and 49 years old in good health and CMV-seronegative. The chain recombines TRBV19 with TRBJ2-2, with D unclear. The CDR3 DNA follows: TGTGCCAGTAGCCTCAGAAGTGACGGGGAGCTGTTTTTT. Residues: CASSLRSDGELFF.